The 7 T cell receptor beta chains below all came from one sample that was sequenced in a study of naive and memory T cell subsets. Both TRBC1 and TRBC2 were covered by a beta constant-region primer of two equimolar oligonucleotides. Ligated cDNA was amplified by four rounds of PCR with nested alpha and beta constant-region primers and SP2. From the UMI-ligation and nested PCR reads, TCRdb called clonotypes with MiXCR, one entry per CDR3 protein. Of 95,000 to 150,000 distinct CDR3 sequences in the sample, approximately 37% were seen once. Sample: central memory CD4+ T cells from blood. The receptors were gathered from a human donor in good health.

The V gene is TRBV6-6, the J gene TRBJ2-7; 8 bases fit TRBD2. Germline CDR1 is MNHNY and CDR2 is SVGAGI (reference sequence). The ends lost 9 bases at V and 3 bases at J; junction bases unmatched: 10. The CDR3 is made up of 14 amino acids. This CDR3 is CASLQTGGSYEQYF. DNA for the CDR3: TGTGCCAGTTTGCAGACGGGAGGGAGCTACGAGCAGTACTTC.

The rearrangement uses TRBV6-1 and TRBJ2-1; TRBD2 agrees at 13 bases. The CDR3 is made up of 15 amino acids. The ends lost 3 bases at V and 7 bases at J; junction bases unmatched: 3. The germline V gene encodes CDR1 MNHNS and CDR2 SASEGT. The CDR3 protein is CASSEGTSGKNEQFF. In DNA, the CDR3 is TGTGCCAGCAGTGAGGGGACTAGCGGGAAAAATGAGCAGTTCTTC.

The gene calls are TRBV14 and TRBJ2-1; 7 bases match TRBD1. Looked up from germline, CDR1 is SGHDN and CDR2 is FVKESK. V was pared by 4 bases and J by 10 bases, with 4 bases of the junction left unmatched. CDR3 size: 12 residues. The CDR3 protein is CASSPNRGEQFF. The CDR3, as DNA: TGTGCCAGCAGCCCTAACAGGGGAGAGCAGTTCTTC.

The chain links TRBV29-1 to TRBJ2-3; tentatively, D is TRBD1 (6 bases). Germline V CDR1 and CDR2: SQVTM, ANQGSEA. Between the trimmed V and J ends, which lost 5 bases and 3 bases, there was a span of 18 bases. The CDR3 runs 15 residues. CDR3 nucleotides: TGCAGCGTTTCCGCGACAGGTGGCGGAACAGATACGCAGTATTTT. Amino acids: CSVSATGGGTDTQYF.

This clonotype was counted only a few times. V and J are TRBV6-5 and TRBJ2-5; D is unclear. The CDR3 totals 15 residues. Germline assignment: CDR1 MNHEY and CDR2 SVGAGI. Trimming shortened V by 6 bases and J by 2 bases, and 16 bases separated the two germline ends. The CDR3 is CASSLGLWKQETQYF. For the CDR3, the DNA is TGTGCCAGCAGCCTTGGGTTGTGGAAACAAGAGACCCAGTACTTC.

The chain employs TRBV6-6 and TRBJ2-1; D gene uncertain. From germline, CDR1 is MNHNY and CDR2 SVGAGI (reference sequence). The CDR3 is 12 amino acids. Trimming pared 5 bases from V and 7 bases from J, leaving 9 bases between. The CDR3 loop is CASSQPLNEQFF. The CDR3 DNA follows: TGTGCCAGCAGTCAGCCCTTAAATGAGCAGTTCTTC.

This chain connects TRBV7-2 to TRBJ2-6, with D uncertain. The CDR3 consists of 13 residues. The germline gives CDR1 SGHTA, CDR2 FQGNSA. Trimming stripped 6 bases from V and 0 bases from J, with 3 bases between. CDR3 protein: CASRDSGANVLTF. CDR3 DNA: TGTGCCAGCAGAGACTCTGGGGCCAACGTCCTGACTTTC.